This TCR beta chain stems from a study of blood T cell repertoires in COVID-19. Individuals drawn from about two dozen US areas were about 18 to 95 years old. The CDR3 covers 14 residues. CDR1 is SGHNT, CDR2 YENEEA, per germline. Germline trimming cut 5 bases from V and 11 bases from J; bases unmatched to any gene: 14. Data came from immunoSEQ multiplex PCR; TCRdb stores just in-frame clones and leaves some out. The repertoire holds around 300,000 clones, with 88% as singletons. The receptor comes from a woman in her twenties or thirties who had recovered from COVID-19. Sequenced sample: PBMCs or T cells enriched from blood (not recorded which). This chain connects TRBV11-3 to TRBJ1-1; 7 nucleotides agree with TRBD1. CDR3: CASSAKRDRTGAFF. The CDR3 DNA is TGTGCCAGCAGCGCCAAAAGGGACAGAACAGGCGCTTTCTTT.